The rows below give T cell receptor beta chains drawn from one sample of a study of blood T cell repertoires in COVID-19. The data were produced by immunoSEQ multiplex PCR, yet TCRdb's version contains in-frame clones alone and is incomplete. The sample contains some 90,000 clones, roughly 89% of which appear only once. Sequences were obtained from peripheral blood. These receptors came from a woman aged 55-69 years with COVID-19, enrolled during active disease. The conserved cysteine and the conserved F or W are not part of the CDR3 here.

CDR3,J,V,length
ASSHTGFYGYT,TRBJ1-2,TRBV6-2/TRBV6-3,11
ASSSNRVEQY,TRBJ2-7,TRBV21-1,10
ASSLPQGTKLF,TRBJ1-4,TRBV12-3/TRBV12-4,11
ASSLAPGGYEKLF,TRBJ1-4,TRBV11-2,13
ASSVATTTTFSTDTQY,TRBJ2-3,TRBV9,16
ASSSTGSGTDTQY,TRBJ2-3,TRBV5-5,13
ASSPTSGGAREQF,TRBJ2-1,TRBV4-1,13
AWSRHSSSGNTIY,TRBJ1-3,TRBV30,13
ASSLGLAGGNYEQY,TRBJ2-7,TRBV5-5,14
ASSSGATNEKLF,TRBJ1-4,TRBV6-2/TRBV6-3,12
ASSRTSGGPVDTQY,TRBJ2-3,TRBV5-1,14
ASSQAMGGGYT,TRBJ1-2,TRBV14,11
ASSAGQKNQPQH,TRBJ1-5,TRBV19,12
ASSTGHKNQPQH,TRBJ1-5,TRBV5-5,12
ASSLTSRETQY,TRBJ2-5,TRBV2,11
ASSKGARLGQSFSYT,TRBJ1-2,TRBV21-1,15
ASSQGGSTDTQY,TRBJ2-3,TRBV11-2,12
ASSVSGTGNTEAF,TRBJ1-1,TRBV9,13
ASSPTGYNSPLH,TRBJ1-6,TRBV11-2,12
ASRTSSGTGGYIQY,TRBJ2-4,TRBV19,14
ASSTGSGNYEQY,TRBJ2-7,TRBV5-1,12
ASSYWGRDEQF,TRBJ2-1,TRBV6-2/TRBV6-3,11
ASRTGWETQY,TRBJ2-5,TRBV2,10
SVEWAENTEAF,TRBJ1-1,TRBV29-1,11
ASSITGGHREKLF,TRBJ1-4,TRBV19,13
ASSPGGFGEAF,TRBJ1-1,TRBV6-5,11
ASSLDRYATEAF,TRBJ1-1,TRBV7-2,12
ASSPDRPEAF,TRBJ1-1,TRBV5-1,10
ASSEGWEGAYGYT,TRBJ1-2,TRBV25-1,13
ASSYAGVQETQY,TRBJ2-5,TRBV6-5,12
ASGLDRDYEQY,TRBJ2-7,TRBV12-5,11
ASSQDGGWGGSNQPQH,TRBJ1-5,TRBV3-1/TRBV3-2,16
ASSYPQLAADTQY,TRBJ2-3,TRBV6-2/TRBV6-3,13
ASSSGTGGSGTEAF,TRBJ1-1,TRBV5-1,14
ASSFLAGASYEQY,TRBJ2-7,TRBV5-1,13
ASSRSRASGANTGELF,TRBJ2-2,TRBV3-1/TRBV3-2,16
ASSLTGVDGYT,TRBJ1-2,TRBV5-1,11
SASRLIDEQF,TRBJ2-1,TRBV20-1,10
ASSLFGGGTEAF,TRBJ1-1,TRBV27,12
ASSLAGGVAEVYEQY,TRBJ2-7,TRBV7-2,15
AAQVSLVRNTEAF,TRBJ1-1,TRBV6-5,13
ASSMARGDKETQY,TRBJ2-5,TRBV19,13
ASSPGSGGGETQY,TRBJ2-5,TRBV5-1,13
ASSHLTGGNEQF,TRBJ2-1,TRBV4-1,12
ASSLVGGGLHAYEQY,TRBJ2-7,TRBV7-2,15
ASSRQTATSGVQINEQF,TRBJ2-1,TRBV11-2,17
ASTGLAGVNEQF,TRBJ2-1,TRBV2,12
ASSVRQGETNTGELF,TRBJ2-2,TRBV9,15
ASSVVANADTQY,TRBJ2-3,TRBV9,12
ASSEQAGEKTQY,TRBJ2-5,TRBV2,12
ASKRGPYTGELF,TRBJ2-2,TRBV2,12
ASSFGRSTDTQY,TRBJ2-3,TRBV5-1,12
ASSKPRQGDTEAF,TRBJ1-1,TRBV28,13
ASSSGLVETQY,TRBJ2-5,TRBV7-2,11
AITLDLNTEAF,TRBJ1-1,TRBV10-3,11
ASSIQVGDRDTGELF,TRBJ2-2,TRBV19,15
ASSQDRVLAGPNEQF,TRBJ2-1,TRBV4-3,15
ASSYSTGGRWGYT,TRBJ1-2,TRBV6-5,13
ASSDGEFTEAF,TRBJ1-1,TRBV25-1,11
SASPRGADTDTQY,TRBJ2-3,TRBV20-1,13